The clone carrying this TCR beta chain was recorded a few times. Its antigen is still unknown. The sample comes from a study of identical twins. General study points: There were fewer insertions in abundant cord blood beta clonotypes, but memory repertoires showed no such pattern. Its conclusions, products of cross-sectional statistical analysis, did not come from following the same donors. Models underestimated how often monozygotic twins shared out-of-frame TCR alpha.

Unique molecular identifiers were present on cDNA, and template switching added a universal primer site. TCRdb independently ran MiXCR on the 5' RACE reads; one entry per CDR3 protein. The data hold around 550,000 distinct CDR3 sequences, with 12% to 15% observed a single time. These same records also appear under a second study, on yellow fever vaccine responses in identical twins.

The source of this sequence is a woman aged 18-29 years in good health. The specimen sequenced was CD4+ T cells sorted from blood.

CDR3 nucleotide sequence: TGTGCCAGCAGCTTGGGGGACAGTCAAGCTTATGGCTACACCTTC. Translated, it gives CASSLGDSQAYGYTF. The chain is built from TRBV5-5 and TRBJ1-2, with 7 positions matching TRBD1. With V trimmed by 0 bases and J by 5 bases, 7 bases remained unmatched. The germline V gene encodes CDR1 SGHKS and CDR2 YYEKEE (reference sequence). CDR3 length: 15 residues.